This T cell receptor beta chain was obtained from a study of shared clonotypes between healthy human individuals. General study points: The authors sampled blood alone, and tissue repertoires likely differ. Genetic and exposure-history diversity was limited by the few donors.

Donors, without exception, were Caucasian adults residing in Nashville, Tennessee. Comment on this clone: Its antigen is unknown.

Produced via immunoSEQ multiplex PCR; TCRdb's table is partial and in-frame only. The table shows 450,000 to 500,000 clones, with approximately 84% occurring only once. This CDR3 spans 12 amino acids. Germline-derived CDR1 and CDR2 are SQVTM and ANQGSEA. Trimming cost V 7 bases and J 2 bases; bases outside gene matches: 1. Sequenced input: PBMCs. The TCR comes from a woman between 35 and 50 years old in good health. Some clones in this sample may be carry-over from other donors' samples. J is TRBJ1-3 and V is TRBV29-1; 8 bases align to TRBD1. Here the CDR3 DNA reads TGCAGCGGGGGACAGGCTGGAAACACCATATATTTT. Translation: CSGGQAGNTIYF.